One and the same sample provided the 30 T cell receptor beta chains below, sequenced in a study of blood T cells in healthy people across ages. The authors ran a second PCR of about 6 to 11 cycles using a sample-barcoded 5' primer and a J-beta primer mix. Using its own MiXCR run on the 5' RACE reads, TCRdb lists one record per CDR3 protein. The sample includes fewer than 800,000 distinct CDR3 sequences, about 32% of them seen just once. Sequenced input: blood. Receptors originate from a woman older than 75 in good health.

Many counts were recorded for this clonotype. This sequence joins TRBV12-3 or TRBV12-4 and TRBJ2-7; TRBD1 matches 10 bases. This CDR3 spans 15 amino acids. V was clipped by 6 bases and J by 4 bases; unmatched bases: 9. The CDR3 spells CASRPPGQGRYEQYF. CDR3 bases: TGTGCCAGCAGACCCCCGGGACAGGGGAGATACGAGCAGTACTTC.

The chain recombines TRBV15 with TRBJ1-2; TRBD1 is a possible D gene (6 bases). The germline V and J ends were trimmed by 1 base and 5 bases, with 11 bases remaining between them. The length of the CDR3 is 14 residues. Germline CDR1 and CDR2: LNHNV and YYDKDF (reference sequence). CDR3 bases: TGTGCCACCAGCAGAGCAGGGGCCAGGTATGGCTACACCTTC. As protein: CATSRAGARYGYTF.

The count of this clonotype is one. The CDR3 region is CSARDLVNSREQYF. CDR3 sequence (DNA): TGCAGTGCTAGAGATCTTGTAAACAGTCGCGAGCAGTACTTC. The chain carries TRBV20-1 and TRBJ2-5, with D unresolved. The DNA end lines up better with TRBJ2-7; the J call may be wrong. The CDR3 totals 14 residues. The V gene's germline CDR1 is DFQATT and CDR2 SNEGSKA (reference sequence).

CDR3 residues: CASSVGGFYNSPLHF. As DNA, the CDR3 is TGTGCCAGCAGCGTAGGAGGGTTCTATAATTCACCCCTCCACTTT. The genes are TRBV9 and TRBJ1-6; D remains unclear. Trimming removed 0 bases at V and 3 bases at J, with 7 bases between. The CDR3 is 15 amino acids. Germline V CDR1 and CDR2: SGDLS, YYNGEE.

This clonotype was counted many times. The V gene is TRBV7-2, the J gene TRBJ2-3, with 7 bases aligning to TRBD1. The germline V gene has CDR1 SGHTA and CDR2 FQGNSA. CDR3 length: 15 residues. Trimming removed 7 bases from V and 2 bases from J; junction bases left unmatched: 9. CDR3 nucleotide sequence: TGTGCCAGCATCATGACAGGGTCTGTCACAGATACGCAGTATTTT. Translation: CASIMTGSVTDTQYF.

The CDR3 is CASSEKGLLSSDEQYF. The CDR3, as DNA: TGTGCCAGCAGTGAAAAGGGACTTCTATCTTCGGATGAGCAGTACTTC. J is TRBJ2-1 and V is TRBV2; possibly TRBD2 for D (6 bases). TRBJ2-7 matches the DNA end more closely, so the J call is doubtful. The CDR3 contains 16 residues. Germline CDR1 is SNHLY and CDR2 is FYNNEI.

There are many counts of this clonotype. The genes are TRBV11-2 and TRBJ2-4, with a weak D call TRBD1 (5 bases). V lost 1 base and J 6 bases, leaving 13 bases between the germline ends. The CDR3 runs 15 residues. Germline V gene data show CDR1 as SGHAT and CDR2 as FQNNGV. In DNA, the CDR3 is TGTGCCAGCAGCTTAGTGGGCAGGGAAAGAAACATTCAGTACTTC. This translates into CASSLVGRERNIQYF.

With regard to this clonotype: Its ends do not fully match the called genes, so a read error is possible. The chain uses TRBV7-9 and TRBJ1-2, with a tentative D call TRBD1 (5 bases). The CDR3 consists of 14 residues. Germline values: CDR1 SEHNR, CDR2 FQNEAQ (reference sequence). CDR3 protein: CASSPSQAKYGYTF. The CDR3 bases are TGTGCCAGCAGCCCTTCACAGGCTAAATATGGCTACACCTTC.

This clonotype was observed a few times. Being one base from a much bigger clone, this may be a read error. V usage is TRBV20-1 and J usage is TRBJ2-7; 7 bases match TRBD1. J was trimmed by 7 bases and V by 4 bases; bases with no gene match: 10. The length of the CDR3 is 13 residues. The germline gives CDR1 DFQATT, CDR2 SNEGSKA (reference sequence). The CDR3 sequence is CSANEGAYNEQYF. The CDR3 DNA reads TGCAGTGCTAACGAGGGGGCCTACAATGAGCAGTACTTC.

This clonotype came up a few times. A read error is possible here, since a much larger clone lies one base away. This chain connects TRBV20-1 to TRBJ2-3, with TRBD1 identical over 9 bases. The trim removed 5 bases at V and 4 bases at J, leaving 4 bases unmatched. The CDR3 runs 13 residues. Germline CDR1 and CDR2: DFQATT and SNEGSKA (reference sequence). The CDR3 DNA reads as TGCAGTGCTTGGGACAGGGTAGCAGATACGCAGTATTTT. Its protein product is CSAWDRVADTQYF.

This clonotype was seen ten or more times. The V call is TRBV5-1, the J call TRBJ2-5; D not resolved. The germline V and J ends were trimmed by 4 bases and 0 bases, with 16 bases remaining between them. The CDR3 totals 16 residues. The germline V gene encodes CDR1 SGHRS and CDR2 YFSETQ. For the CDR3, the DNA is TGCGCCAGCAGCGTGGCCCTGGCTGTGTACCAAGAGACCCAGTACTTC. It translates to CASSVALAVYQETQYF.

This chain links TRBV6-5 with TRBJ2-4; the D gene is possibly TRBD1 (5 bases). Near its end, the DNA agrees better with TRBJ2-7, so the J call may be wrong. This CDR3 has 12 residues. The germline V gene has CDR1 MNHEY and CDR2 SVGAGI. The CDR3 loop is CAGKGLAYEQYF. The CDR3 DNA reads as TGTGCCGGCAAGGGGCTGGCCTACGAGCAGTACTTC.

This chain connects TRBV4-2 to TRBJ1-1, with D unresolved. The CDR3 runs to 16 residues. CDR1 is LGHNA and CDR2 is YNFKEQ in the germline V gene. Trimming shortened V by 1 base and J by 0 bases, and 12 bases separated the two germline ends. The DNA for the CDR3 is TGTGCCAGCAGCCAAGGATCCGGGTCGGTGAACACTGAAGCTTTCTTT. Residues: CASSQGSGSVNTEAFF.

This sequence joins TRBV21-1 and TRBJ1-1; the table's D call, TRBD1, was not checked against the DNA. TRBV21-1 is given as a pseudogene. This CDR3 has 14 residues. CDR3 in amino acids: CASIVLGARTEAFF. CDR3 nucleotides: TGTGCCAGCATCGTTTTGGGGGCTCGCACTGAAGCTTTCTTT.

The chain links TRBV12-3 or TRBV12-4 to TRBJ1-1; a weak D match, TRBD1 (5 bases). This CDR3 comprises 16 residues. Deletions cut 5 bases from V and 5 bases from J, with 21 bases between. DNA for the CDR3: TGTGCCAGCAGTCTTTCTGGTGGAGGGGCTTTGACTGAAGCTTTCTTT. This translates into CASSLSGGGALTEAFF.

This clonotype was picked up a small number of times. The chain employs TRBV5-1 and TRBJ2-3; D tentatively fits TRBD1 or TRBD2 (5 bases each). The ends were cut back, 0 bases at V and 3 bases at J, with 11 bases in the middle. The germline gives CDR1 SGHRS, CDR2 YFSETQ. This CDR3 is built from 15 residues. CDR3 bases: TGCGCCAGCAGCTTGGGGGCTTGGGGGACAGATACGCAGTATTTT. It is translated as CASSLGAWGTDTQYF.

This clonotype was detected many times. The CDR3 is CASSVDDGAADTQYF. In DNA form, the CDR3 reads TGTGCCAGCAGCGTAGATGACGGGGCGGCAGATACGCAGTATTTT. This chain joins TRBV9 and TRBJ2-3; D is perhaps TRBD1 or TRBD2 (5 bases each). The CDR3 covers 15 residues. Trimming took off 0 bases at V and 4 bases at J, with 12 bases between the two ends. The germline gives CDR1 SGDLS, CDR2 YYNGEE.

This clonotype has ten or more counts. The chain recombines TRBV7-9 with TRBJ2-1; D ambiguous. Germline V gene data show CDR1 as SEHNR and CDR2 as FQNEAQ (reference sequence). The length of the CDR3 is 15 residues. Trimming pared 5 bases from V and 10 bases from J, leaving 21 bases between. In DNA, the CDR3 is TGTGCCAGCAGCCGTGGGCCTCTCTTAAGGAACGAGCAGTTCTTC. Translation gives CASSRGPLLRNEQFF.

Details on this clonotype: A much larger clone differs by one base, so this may be a read error. J is TRBJ2-7 and V is TRBV7-9; possibly TRBD2 for D (5 bases). Germline V gene sequence: CDR1 SEHNR, CDR2 FQNEAQ (reference sequence). The CDR3 consists of 12 residues. The V end lost 1 base, the J end lost 7 bases, and 8 bases lay between the germline ends. The DNA of the CDR3 is TGTGCCAGCAGCTTAGATGGCGGGGAGCAGTACTTC. Protein: CASSLDGGEQYF.

This chain links TRBV28 with TRBJ1-2, with 9 bases fitting TRBD1. CDR1 MDHEN and CDR2 SYDVKM come from the germline V gene. The length of the CDR3 is 16 residues. The junction had 17 bases not matched to a gene; V was cut back by 7 bases and J by 8 bases. DNA for the CDR3: TGTGCCAGCACTAAACCTCCGGGACAGGGTTTCCGGGGCTACACCTTC. Translated: CASTKPPGQGFRGYTF.

The gene calls are TRBV12-3 or TRBV12-4 and TRBJ2-1, with a possible D match to TRBD1 (6 bases). This CDR3 comprises 14 residues. Between the trimmed V and J ends, which lost 1 base and 8 bases, there was a span of 12 bases. The CDR3 protein is CASSLVQGRDEQFF. Written as DNA, the CDR3 is TGTGCCAGCAGTTTAGTACAGGGTAGGGATGAGCAGTTCTTC.

This clonotype was seen at least ten times. The rearrangement links TRBV7-2 to TRBJ1-2; 7 bases are shared with TRBD1. Germline values: CDR1 SGHTA, CDR2 FQGNSA. The CDR3 sequence is 15 residues long. Losses at the gene ends were 4 bases for V and 5 bases for J; bases not matched to a gene: 10. The CDR3 reads CASSSRTGAHYGYTF. CDR3 nucleotide sequence: TGTGCCAGCAGCTCAAGAACAGGGGCACATTATGGCTACACCTTC. The complete variable domain, with remaining parts taken from reference TRBV7-2 and TRBJ1-2, reads GAGVSQSPSNKVTEKGKDVELRCDPISGHTALYWYRQSLGQGLEFLIYFQGNSAPDKSGLPSDRFSAERTGGSVSTLTIQRTQQEDSAVYLCASSSRTGAHYGYTFGSGTRLTVV.

The chain employs TRBV20-1 and TRBJ2-1; 9 positions agree with TRBD2. V dropped 6 bases and J dropped 3; count of bases not matched to a gene: 3. Germline V gives CDR1 DFQATT, CDR2 SNEGSKA (reference sequence). CDR3 length equals 13 residues. The CDR3, as DNA: TGCAGTGCCTGTAGCGGGGGCTACAATGAGCAGTTCTTC. Protein sequence: CSACSGGYNEQFF.

This chain uses TRBV19 with TRBJ2-3; no clear D. This CDR3 spans 13 amino acids. The germline V gene encodes CDR1 LNHDA and CDR2 SQIVND (reference sequence). Trimming stripped 3 bases from V and 2 bases from J, with 6 bases between. The CDR3 DNA reads as TGTGCCAGTAGTATCCCCCCCACAGATACGCAGTATTTT. Translated, it gives CASSIPPTDTQYF.

This clonotype was seen many times. Written as DNA, the CDR3 is TGTGCCAGCAGTTACAATACAGGGGATATAGCCAAAAACATTCAGTACTTC. Protein sequence: CASSYNTGDIAKNIQYF. This chain joins TRBV6-2 or TRBV6-3 and TRBJ2-4; 7 bases fit TRBD1. This CDR3 is built from 17 residues. Germline V lookup: CDR1 MNHEY, CDR2 SVGEGT. V dropped 2 bases and J dropped 0; count of bases not matched to a gene: 7.

Many counts were recorded for this clonotype. V usage is TRBV18 and J usage is TRBJ2-5; no firm D call. Germline V CDR1 and CDR2: KGHSH, LQKENI. The CDR3 covers 12 residues. The germline V and J ends were trimmed by 0 bases and 6 bases, with 5 bases remaining between them. DNA of the CDR3: TGTGCCAGCTCACCACCGGTGAAGACCCAGTACTTC. It yields the protein CASSPPVKTQYF.

This clonotype appeared many times. The CDR3 DNA sequence: TGTGCCAGCAGTTTGCGACGGTATAATCAGCCCCAGCATTTT. This codes for CASSLRRYNQPQHF. V gene TRBV12-3 or TRBV12-4 combines with J gene TRBJ1-5; D unclear. The CDR3 consists of 14 residues. Trimming shortened V by 3 bases and J by 4 bases, and 10 bases separated the two germline ends.

This clonotype was observed a few times. The V call is TRBV5-1, the J call TRBJ1-1; possible D gene TRBD1, 5 bases. The germline gives CDR1 SGHRS, CDR2 YFSETQ. This CDR3 has 13 residues. V was clipped by 5 bases and J by 6 bases, with 14 bases between them. This CDR3 is CASRNDRGAEAFF. The DNA of the CDR3 is TGCGCCAGCAGAAACGACAGAGGCGCTGAAGCTTTCTTT.

Ten or more counts support this clonotype. V gene TRBV6-1 combines with J gene TRBJ2-1; 7 bases line up with TRBD1. The CDR3 totals 15 residues. Germline loops: CDR1 MNHNS, CDR2 SASEGT. V lost 2 bases and J lost 12; bases outside the gene matches: 13. The CDR3 region has the DNA TGTGCCAGCAGTGAAATCTTCGACAGGGCCGTCTGGCAGTTCTTC. The encoded protein is CASSEIFDRAVWQFF.

This clonotype was recorded at least ten times. CDR3 in DNA: TGTGCCAGCAGCGACGGAGCGGGGCGGACCGGGGAGCTGTTTTTT. Translated: CASSDGAGRTGELFF. The rearrangement joins TRBV9 to TRBJ2-2; 7 bases are a match to TRBD2. The CDR3 spans 15 residues. Looked up from germline, CDR1 is SGDLS and CDR2 is YYNGEE. The J segment lost 5 bases and the V segment lost 3 bases, leaving 7 bases of the junction unmatched.